This note documents a single TCR beta chain sequence. The data stem from a study of blood T cell repertoires in COVID-19. This table comes from immunoSEQ multiplex PCR, and its TCRdb copy is limited to in-frame clones, with some not included. The table includes about 72,000 clones, 90% detected once. Trimming took 4 bases from V and 2 from J; bases not matched to a gene: 15. Germline-derived CDR1 and CDR2 are KGHDR and SFDVKD. The CDR3 totals 18 residues. The receptor was derived from a human donor in a cohort sampled during active COVID-19. V gene TRBV24-1 combines with J gene TRBJ2-5; 7 bases agree with TRBD2. Sequenced: peripheral blood. Here the CDR3 DNA reads TGTGCCACCAGTGAGCAACCGTTGCGACTAGCCCCGCAAGAGACCCAGTACTTC. It codes for CATSEQPLRLAPQETQYF.